The 4 T cell receptor beta chains in this list originate from one sample, sequenced in a study of vaccination effects on CD4 cells after COVID-19. Having been cultured for around ten days, the cells underwent CD4+ T cell isolation. Between March and December 2020, the person had a SARS-CoV-2 infection that PCR confirmed. It was two doses of either the BNT162b2 or mRNA-1273 vaccine that participants received. Their specific antigens are unknown. Profiling relied on immunoSEQ multiplex PCR, and the TCRdb table lists in-frame clones only, not all of them. The table has tens of thousands of clones, around 79% seen once. The material sequenced was CD4+ T cells from PBMCs cultured without peptide, taken after COVID-19 vaccination. The receptor set was obtained from a human donor who had a prior SARS-CoV-2 infection.

This chain uses TRBV12-3 or TRBV12-4 with TRBJ2-7; D uncertain. With 5 bases removed from V and 4 bases from J, the gap between germline ends came to 6 bases. The length of the CDR3 is 11 residues. The CDR3 bases are TGTGCCAGCAGTGCTGGTTACGAGCAGTACTTC. It translates to CASSAGYEQYF.

The chain has TRBV18 and TRBJ1-2, with a weak D call TRBD1 (5 bases). The V gene lost 5 bases and the J gene lost 1 base, with 8 bases spanning the gap. This CDR3 is 13 amino acids long. CDR1 is KGHSH and CDR2 is LQKENI in the germline V gene. CDR3 sequence reads: CASSDDSNYGYTF. Written as DNA, the CDR3 is TGTGCCAGCTCAGATGACAGTAACTATGGCTACACCTTC.

The chain links TRBV2 to TRBJ1-3; D remains unclear. Per germline, CDR1 SNHLY and CDR2 FYNNEI. Trimming took 6 bases from V and 5 from J, leaving 11 bases between them. The CDR3 is made up of 13 amino acids. The CDR3 protein is CASSFSPRNTIYF. The CDR3 region has the DNA TGTGCCAGCAGCTTCAGCCCCCGAAACACCATATATTTT.

This clone was detected only once. The chain has TRBV12-3 or TRBV12-4 and TRBJ2-3, with a tentative D call TRBD2 (5 bases). V was cut by 5 bases and J by 9 bases, with 15 bases left in between. The CDR3 extends over 13 amino acids. The CDR3 here is CASSPSHPGTQYF. The CDR3 DNA reads TGTGCCAGCAGTCCATCTCATCCGGGGACGCAGTATTTT.